The 24 T cell receptor beta chains presented below share a single source sample, sequenced in a study of identical twins. TCRdb re-analysed the 5' RACE reads in MiXCR, keeping a single row per CDR3 protein. The sample has some 630,000 distinct CDR3 sequences, 7.1% seen once. The data were also submitted as part of a second study, on yellow fever vaccine responses in identical twins.

The specimen sequenced was PBMCs. These receptors came from a woman younger than 35 in good health.

This clonotype was counted ten times or more. V usage is TRBV24-1 and J usage is TRBJ1-3; no firm D call. CDR1 and CDR2 (germline): KGHDR, SFDVKD. The CDR3 covers 13 residues. V gave up 1 base and J gave up 0 bases, with 0 bases separating them. In DNA form, the CDR3 reads TGTGCCACCAGTGATTTCTCTGGAAACACCATATATTTT. This sequence encodes CATSDFSGNTIYF.

This clonotype has just a few counts. The CDR3, as DNA: TGTGCCAGCAGCCACTGGGGGGCCTCCCTAGCCAAAAACATTCAGTACTTC. Its translation: CASSHWGASLAKNIQYF. This chain links TRBV11-2 with TRBJ2-4; D may be TRBD1 or TRBD2 (6 bases each). The CDR3 loop spans 17 amino acids. Trimming removed 5 bases at V and 0 bases at J, with 17 bases between. From germline, CDR1 is SGHAT and CDR2 FQNNGV.

In this sample, this clonotype turned up a few times. The chain employs TRBV5-1 and TRBJ2-3, with a tentative D call TRBD1 (6 bases). The CDR3 is 14 residues long. The germline V gene has CDR1 SGHRS and CDR2 YFSETQ. Trimming removed 0 bases at V and 4 bases at J, with 9 bases between. The CDR3 region is CASSLGQDPDTQYF. The CDR3 region has the DNA TGCGCCAGCAGCTTGGGACAGGATCCAGATACGCAGTATTTT.

A few counts support this clonotype. The chain uses TRBV18 and TRBJ2-3; D uncertain. Per germline, CDR1 KGHSH and CDR2 LQKENI. V was pared by 3 bases and J by 3 bases, with 13 bases between. The CDR3 runs to 15 residues. The DNA for the CDR3 is TGTGCCAGCTCACCCTCGGGTGCTTGGACAGATACGCAGTATTTT. This encodes CASSPSGAWTDTQYF.

This clonotype was observed at least ten times. The chain combines TRBV12-3 or TRBV12-4 with TRBJ2-1; no definite D call. CDR3 length: 12 amino acids. The ends were cut back, 3 bases at V and 7 bases at J, with 7 bases in the middle. CDR3 protein: CASSFLRNEQFF. CDR3 in DNA: TGTGCCAGCAGTTTTCTCAGGAATGAGCAGTTCTTC.

V usage is TRBV3-1 and J usage is TRBJ2-5; D is unclear. Germline V gene sequence: CDR1 LGHDT, CDR2 YNNKEL (reference sequence). This CDR3 spans 14 amino acids. Deletions cut 0 bases from V and 5 bases from J, with 10 bases between. Written as DNA, the CDR3 is TGTGCCAGCAGCCAAGATTTGGTCGGGGAGACCCAGTACTTC. Protein: CASSQDLVGETQYF.

The chain combines TRBV4-2 with TRBJ2-1; TRBD2 matches 13 bases. This CDR3 is built from 17 residues. The J segment lost 6 bases and the V segment lost 0 bases, leaving 5 bases of the junction unmatched. CDR1 is LGHNA, CDR2 YNFKEQ, per germline. CDR3 DNA sequence: TGTGCCAGCAGCCAAGACTATACTAGCGGGGGGGCCAATGAGCAGTTCTTC. Its protein is CASSQDYTSGGANEQFF.

This clonotype was found a few times. J is TRBJ1-5 and V is TRBV4-2, with a weak D call TRBD1 (6 bases). The CDR3 runs to 15 residues. From germline, CDR1 is LGHNA and CDR2 YNFKEQ. Trimming cost V 1 base and J 1 base, with 8 bases left between them. The CDR3 DNA follows: TGTGCCAGCAGCCAAGCGGGACAAAGCAATCAGCCCCAGCATTTT. Its protein is CASSQAGQSNQPQHF.

This clonotype was detected a few times. The rearrangement links TRBV5-1 to TRBJ2-7; 9 bases line up with TRBD1. The CDR3 has 15 residues. With 2 bases clipped from V and 5 bases from J, the junction kept 8 bases outside the gene matches. CDR1 SGHRS and CDR2 YFSETQ come from the germline V gene. This CDR3 is CASSFQGDRVNEQYF. DNA for the CDR3: TGCGCCAGCAGCTTCCAAGGGGACAGGGTGAACGAGCAGTACTTC.

The V call is TRBV12-3 or TRBV12-4, the J call TRBJ2-2; tentatively, D is TRBD1 (5 bases). The V and J ends lost 7 bases and 1 base respectively, with 10 bases between them. This CDR3 is built from 14 residues. The CDR3 loop reads CASTLQENTGELFF. CDR3 DNA: TGTGCCAGCACTCTACAGGAGAACACCGGGGAGCTGTTTTTT.

The table lists this clonotype with many counts. V usage is TRBV5-1 and J usage is TRBJ1-5; D remains ambiguous. Trimming left V 4 bases short and J 3 bases short, with 14 bases between. Germline CDR1 SGHRS, CDR2 YFSETQ. This CDR3 spans 15 amino acids. The CDR3 loop is CASSPSGVYNQPQHF. The DNA for the CDR3 is TGCGCCAGCAGCCCCAGCGGGGTGTACAATCAGCCCCAGCATTTT. The full variable domain, in which reference TRBV5-1 and TRBJ1-5 provide the parts outside the CDR3, is KAGVTQTPRYLIKTRGQQVTLSCSPISGHRSVSWYQQTPGQGLQFLFEYFSETQRNKGNFPGRFSGRQFSNSRSEMNVSTLELGDSALYLCASSPSGVYNQPQHFGDGTRLSIL.

The J gene is TRBJ2-7, the V gene TRBV20-1, with 8 bases lining up with TRBD1. The CDR3 is made up of 16 amino acids. Germline values: CDR1 DFQATT, CDR2 SNEGSKA (reference sequence). V lost 2 bases, J lost 6 bases, and 15 bases stayed unmatched. CDR3 in DNA: TGCAGTGCTAGAAGACAGGGGTCCGCACCGGGTTTCGAGCAGTACGTC. Protein: CSARRQGSAPGFEQYV.

This clonotype was observed at least ten times. The V gene is TRBV6-1, the J gene TRBJ2-7; a possible D gene is TRBD1 (7 bases). The CDR3 totals 15 residues. With 6 bases removed from V and 0 bases from J, the gap between germline ends came to 15 bases. Germline CDR1 reads MNHNS; CDR2 reads SASEGT. The CDR3 bases are TGTGCCAGCAGGGGAGGACAGGCCCACTCCTACGAGCAGTACTTC. It encodes CASRGGQAHSYEQYF.

This clonotype showed up many times. CDR3 region: CASSSTGTRSNEAFF. In DNA form, the CDR3 reads TGCGCCAGCAGCTCTACCGGGACAAGGTCTAATGAAGCTTTCTTT. The chain couples TRBV5-1 to TRBJ1-1, with D tentatively TRBD1 (6 bases). The CDR3 runs 15 residues. V lost 3 bases to trimming and J lost 7 bases, with 19 bases between them. CDR1 is SGHRS, CDR2 YFSETQ, per germline.

This clonotype was picked up many times. V usage is TRBV15 and J usage is TRBJ2-6; no reliable D call. CDR3 length equals 15 residues. Germline CDR1 LNHNV, CDR2 YYDKDF (reference sequence). Trimming removed 0 bases at V and 0 bases at J, with 3 bases between. CDR3 residues: CATSREGSGANVLTF. The DNA of the CDR3 is TGTGCCACCAGCAGAGAAGGCTCTGGGGCCAACGTCCTGACTTTC.

The chain carries TRBV5-1 and TRBJ2-6; perhaps D is TRBD1 or TRBD2 (5 bases each). Per the germline V gene, CDR1 is SGHRS and CDR2 is YFSETQ. V was cut by 0 bases and J by 0 bases, with 16 bases left in between. This CDR3 contains 19 residues. The CDR3 loop is CASSLEPGTDRSGANVLTF. In DNA, the CDR3 is TGCGCCAGCAGCTTGGAGCCCGGGACGGACCGCTCTGGGGCCAACGTCCTGACTTTC.

This clonotype has at least ten counts. The chain couples TRBV11-2 to TRBJ2-1; no clear D gene. Looked up from germline, CDR1 is SGHAT and CDR2 is FQNNGV. The CDR3 has 13 amino acids. V lost 5 bases to trimming and J lost 7 bases, with 12 bases between them. The CDR3 is CASSAPAANEQFF. CDR3 DNA: TGTGCCAGCAGCGCACCTGCGGCTAATGAGCAGTTCTTC.

This rearrangement joins TRBV7-9 to TRBJ2-1; 7 nucleotides agree with TRBD1. Looked up from germline, CDR1 is SEHNR and CDR2 is FQNEAQ (reference sequence). The CDR3 runs 15 residues. With 5 bases clipped from V and 3 bases from J, the junction kept 7 bases outside the gene matches. The chain's CDR3 is CASSPDREGYNEQFF. The CDR3 DNA is TGTGCCAGCAGCCCAGACAGGGAAGGCTACAATGAGCAGTTCTTC.

This clonotype was seen more than once but under ten times. V usage is TRBV11-2 and J usage is TRBJ2-7; tentatively, D is TRBD1 or TRBD2 (5 bases each). V was shortened by 5 bases and J by 2 bases, with 19 bases between the two germline ends. From germline, CDR1 is SGHAT and CDR2 FQNNGV. This CDR3 has 16 residues. The CDR3 is CASSPAIGRDPYEQYF. CDR3 in DNA: TGTGCCAGCAGCCCCGCGATTGGCAGGGACCCCTACGAGCAGTACTTC.

This clonotype was observed a few times. This chain joins TRBV28 and TRBJ1-1, with TRBD1 identical over 7 bases. This CDR3 contains 14 residues. With 5 bases clipped from V and 1 base from J, the junction kept 4 bases outside the gene matches. In germline, CDR1 is MDHEN, CDR2 SYDVKM. The CDR3 bases are TGTGCCAGCAGTCTTTGGACAGGGAACACTGAAGCTTTCTTT. Its protein is CASSLWTGNTEAFF. Supplemented by reference TRBV28 and TRBJ1-1, the full variable domain reads DVKVTQSSRYLVKRTGEKVFLECVQDMDHENMFWYRQDPGLGLRLIYFSYDVKMKEKGDIPEGYSVSREKKERFSLILESASTNQTSMYLCASSLWTGNTEAFFGQGTRLTVV.

This clonotype was picked up one time. A read error may produce the germline difference seen at one junction end. J is TRBJ2-1 and V is TRBV3-1; 8 positions match TRBD1. Per germline, CDR1 LGHDT and CDR2 YNNKEL (reference sequence). The CDR3 loop spans 16 amino acids. CDR3 in amino acids: CGSSPHGQGAWNEQFF. In nucleotides, the CDR3 is TGTGGCAGCAGCCCCCATGGGCAGGGGGCCTGGAATGAGCAGTTCTTC.

This clonotype was found many times. The genes are TRBV27 and TRBJ2-7; 8 bases fit TRBD1. This CDR3 region has 16 residues. In germline, CDR1 is MNHEY, CDR2 SMNVEV (reference sequence). V dropped 4 bases and J dropped 3; count of bases not matched to a gene: 11. The CDR3 region is CASSSAGGIKYYEQYF. The CDR3 DNA sequence: TGTGCCAGCAGTTCTGCAGGGGGCATTAAATACTACGAGCAGTACTTC.

The chain has TRBV12-3 or TRBV12-4 and TRBJ2-1; D is unclear. The CDR3 extends over 13 amino acids. V lost 1 base to trimming and J lost 6 bases, with 7 bases between them. The DNA for the CDR3 is TGTGCCAGCAGTTTAGGGCCAGCCAATGAGCAGTTCTTC. This translates into CASSLGPANEQFF.

V usage is TRBV11-2 and J usage is TRBJ1-2, with 7 bases fitting TRBD1. With V trimmed by 2 bases and J by 2 bases, 5 bases remained unmatched. CDR3 length: 15 amino acids. Germline V gene data show CDR1 as SGHAT and CDR2 as FQNNGV. CDR3 loop: CASSLQLQGNYGYTF. CDR3 nucleotide sequence: TGTGCCAGCAGCTTACAATTACAGGGGAACTATGGCTACACCTTC.